This TCR beta chain stems from a study of OX40 agonist ivuxolimab in advanced cancers. TCRdb's table, derived via immunoSEQ multiplex PCR, lists solely in-frame clones and lacks some. The repertoire includes roughly 80,000 clones, 65% to 90% of them detected once, and approximately 2% sits in the top ten. Germline loops: CDR1 SGHTA, CDR2 FQGTGA. CDR3 length equals 13 residues. Trimming shortened V by 3 bases and J by 0 bases, and 5 bases separated the two germline ends. This chain joins TRBV7-3 and TRBJ2-5, with D unresolved. The sequence was collected from an adult with an advanced solid tumor such as melanoma, head and neck, liver or kidney cancer. The specimen was CD4+ or CD8+ T cells sorted from blood, collected in a trial of the OX40 agonist ivuxolimab. The CDR3 bases are TGTGCCAGCAGCTTTGGACACCAAGAGACCCAGTACTTC. Protein product: CASSFGHQETQYF.